Presented here are 10 T cell receptor beta chains from one specimen sequenced in a study of cytomegalovirus exposure and HLA in healthy donors. Some clones are missing from TCRdb's copy, which holds only in-frame ones; the method was immunoSEQ multiplex PCR. In the table there are about 250,000 clones, about 83% of which are singletons. Sequenced: PBMCs. The origin of the receptors is a man aged 18 to 35 in good health and CMV-seronegative.

The chain has TRBV7-2 and TRBJ2-3; no firm D call. CDR1 and CDR2 (germline): SGHTA, FQGNSA. This CDR3 has 13 residues. Trimming took 3 bases from V and 3 from J, leaving 7 bases between them. CDR3 in amino acids: CASSFLPTDTQYF. The CDR3 nucleotides read TGTGCCAGCAGCTTCCTTCCTACAGATACGCAGTATTTT.

V gene TRBV5-4 combines with J gene TRBJ2-7; TRBD1 aligns across 8 bases. There are 14 residues in the CDR3. The J segment lost 4 bases and the V segment lost 3 bases, leaving 6 bases of the junction unmatched. In germline, CDR1 is SGHNT, CDR2 YYREEE (reference sequence). The CDR3, as DNA: TGTGCCAGCAGCTCCGGGACAGGAGTGTACGAGCAGTACTTC. As protein: CASSSGTGVYEQYF.

This clone showed up just once. The chain employs TRBV30 and TRBJ1-5, with 8 bases identical to TRBD1. The length of the CDR3 is 13 residues. Unmatched junction bases numbered 1, after V lost 1 base and J lost 5 bases. CDR1 is GTSNPN, CDR2 SVGIG, per germline (reference sequence). CDR3 sequence (DNA): TGTGCCTGGAGTGACAGGGGGGATCAGCCCCAGCATTTT. Protein: CAWSDRGDQPQHF.

The genes are TRBV2 and TRBJ1-6; TRBD1 matches at 7 bases. V lost 6 bases to trimming and J lost 4 bases; unmatched junction nucleotides: 3. Germline values: CDR1 SNHLY, CDR2 FYNNEI. The CDR3 length is 14 residues. DNA for the CDR3: TGTGCCAGCAGACTGGACAGGTATAATTCACCCCTCCACTTT. Residues: CASRLDRYNSPLHF.

J is TRBJ2-7 and V is TRBV7-2; D perhaps matches TRBD2 (6 bases). Germline CDR1 reads SGHTA; CDR2 reads FQGNSA. This CDR3 has 14 residues. Trimming removed 0 bases from V and 3 bases from J, with 9 bases in between. The CDR3 DNA reads TGTGCCAGCAGCTTAGCGGGACTCTACTACGAGCAGTACTTC. Translating it yields CASSLAGLYYEQYF.

The rearrangement joins TRBV5-6 to TRBJ2-7, with 7 bases that match TRBD1. The CDR3 has 13 residues. J gave up 7 bases and V 4 bases, and 8 bases lay outside the gene matches. Germline V lookup: CDR1 SGHDT, CDR2 YYEEEE. The CDR3 spells CASSTGVLREQYF. The CDR3 region has the DNA TGTGCCAGCAGCACAGGGGTTTTGAGGGAGCAGTACTTC.

The V gene is TRBV30, the J gene TRBJ2-6; possible D gene TRBD1, 5 bases. The CDR3 contains 14 residues. Germline CDR1 is GTSNPN and CDR2 is SVGIG (reference sequence). Trimming left V 5 bases short and J 2 bases short, with 10 bases between. The CDR3 DNA sequence: TGTGCCTGGCTCCAGGGTCCTGGGGCCAACGTCCTGACTTTC. This sequence encodes CAWLQGPGANVLTF.

Only a few counts were recorded for this clone. The chain carries TRBV10-3 and TRBJ2-2; 8 positions agree with TRBD1. Per the germline V gene, CDR1 is ENHRY and CDR2 is SYGVKD. V shed 10 bases and J 4 bases; nucleotides not matched to a gene: 5. The CDR3 loop spans 13 amino acids. Here the CDR3 DNA reads TGTGCCAGCCGACAGGGGAGCACCGGGGAGCTGTTTTTT. Protein sequence: CASRQGSTGELFF.

The DNA of the CDR3 is TGTGCCAGCAGTGGCGAGGGGGGGGGACAGCCCCAGCATTTT. Translating it yields CASSGEGGGQPQHF. The chain has TRBV2 and TRBJ1-5, with D perhaps TRBD1 (6 bases). Germline V CDR1 and CDR2: SNHLY, FYNNEI. Trimming took off 4 bases at V and 7 bases at J, with 14 bases between the two ends. This CDR3 is 14 amino acids long. Complete variable domain (other parts from reference TRBV2 and TRBJ1-5): EPEVTQTPSHQVTQMGQEVILRCVPISNHLYFYWYRQILGQKVEFLVSFYNNEISEKSEIFDDQFSVERPDGSNFTLKIRSTKLEDSAMYFCASSGEGGGQPQHFGDGTRLSIL.

DNA for the CDR3: TGCGCCAGCAGCTTGGGACTAGCGGGAGTCGGTGAGACCCAGTACTTC. This sequence encodes CASSLGLAGVGETQYF. This chain joins TRBV5-1 and TRBJ2-5; 12 nucleotides agree with TRBD2. This CDR3 contains 16 residues. CDR1 and CDR2 (germline): SGHRS, YFSETQ. Germline trimming cut 0 bases from V and 5 bases from J; bases unmatched to any gene: 5.